The present entry profiles one T cell receptor beta chain with its context. The specificity of this receptor is unknown. No much larger clone exists at a distance of one base, and base qualities are not known. This specimen belongs to a study of T-cell memory formation after mild COVID-19 (dated by TCRdb to the early 2020s). Regarding the research as a whole: TCR sequence clusters from the two donors were found to be largely donor specific. Longitudinal TCRalpha and TCRbeta repertoire sequencing tracked T-cell clones expanding and contracting after mild COVID-19 in a couple of donors. The cohort was made up of two young adult volunteers, one female and one male, who were previously healthy. The paper's findings and limits, for the study overall: The second-wave clones that peaked on day 37 were not confirmed to be SARS-CoV-2 specific. Contracting CD4+ clones appeared mostly in the CM and EM memory subsets, whereas CD8+ clones were enriched in EMRA. Clones that contracted from day 15 to 85 showed balanced CD4/CD8 phenotypes, whereas a second wave of clones that expanded from day 15 to 37 leaned towards CD4+. Some responding clones were detected in pre-infection memory, which suggested that pre-existing cross-reactive memory T cells had joined the SARS-CoV-2 response. The study included only a couple of mild cases, and larger cohorts that include severe cases with pre-infection samples were judged to be necessary.

PBMCs were isolated by Ficoll-Paque density gradient centrifugation. These reads were obtained on an Illumina NovaSeq 6000. TCRalpha and TCRbeta cDNA libraries were constructed by 5'RACE with constant-segment primers, with sample barcodes and unique molecular identifiers being introduced. Trizol reagent was used to extract RNA from every sample. Library amplification was performed in two PCR steps, and a second sample barcode and Illumina TruSeq adapters were introduced in the second step. The libraries were sequenced on an Illumina NovaSeq using 2 x 150 bp paired-end reads. The paper's processing steps were these. With migec v1.2.7, reads were demultiplexed and then collapsed into UMI-guided consensus sequences. With mixcr v2.1.11, UMI consensuses were aligned to TRA and TRB V and J templates and assembled into clonotypes. Clonotypes were classified as expanded or contracted when called significant by both edgeR and NoisET, with noise models trained on biological replicates. edgeR calls used a false discovery rate-adjusted p below 0.01 and a log2 fold-change threshold of 1. As an exploratory analysis of dynamics, max-normalized trajectories of the 1000 most abundant clonotypes were examined with PCA combined with hierarchical clustering. The CD4 or CD8 phenotype of responding clones was assigned using the separately sequenced CD4+ and CD8+ repertoires. TCRdb applied fastp at Q25 and MiXCR to the public reads, then kept only in-frame beta chains. Identical CDR3 proteins give one entry, which carries the most common genes and DNA. What appears here as the V and J calls and clone size reflects TCRdb's work, not the paper's. Recorded for this sample are about 560,000 distinct CDR3 sequences; 15% to 20% of them occurred a single time. The top ten constitute around 8.1% of the sample.

Sequencing used PBMCs or a T cell subset sorted from them (not recorded which). This TCR came from an adult woman who had mild COVID-19 (a few samples of this study predate the infection). The sample titles of this study are shuffled in the database, so cell type and time point are left out; the donor was told from shared clones.

The CDR3 here reads CSVKLRGGTEETQYF. In nucleotides, the sequence is TGCAGCGTGAAGCTACGGGGGGGCACTGAAGAGACCCAGTACTTC. The V and J segments used are TRBV29-1 and TRBJ2-5; the junction holds 8 bases that match TRBD2. The CDR1 and CDR2 encoded by the germline V gene are SQVTM and ANQGSEA. From its cysteine to its phenylalanine, the CDR3 spans 15 amino acids. The DNA shown is the 45-base CDR3, in frame from base 1. Trimming leaves V shorter by 6 bases and J shorter by 3 bases, with the junction holding 12 bases beyond the gene matches.